This TCR beta chain was identified during a study of blood T cells in healthy people across ages. Between the trimmed V and J ends, which lost 2 bases and 8 bases, there was a span of 12 bases. This CDR3 spans 13 amino acids. CDR1 SNHLY and CDR2 FYNNEI come from the germline V gene. This clonotype was seen many times. A J-beta primer mix and a sample-barcoded 5' primer were used in a second PCR of roughly 6 to 11 cycles. TCRdb redid the calling of the 5' RACE reads with MiXCR, one entry per CDR3 protein. Of 1.5 million to 2 million distinct CDR3 sequences listed, roughly 27% are singletons. Material for sequencing was blood. This TCR derives from a woman aged 25 to 45 in good health. The chain links TRBV2 to TRBJ1-2, with a possible D match to TRBD1 (5 bases). The DNA for the CDR3 is TGTGCCAGCAGTGAATCGGGGGGTAGCGGCTACACCTTC. Translating it yields CASSESGGSGYTF. Looking up the rest from reference TRBV2 and TRBJ1-2 gives the full variable domain: EPEVTQTPSHQVTQMGQEVILRCVPISNHLYFYWYRQILGQKVEFLVSFYNNEISEKSEIFDDQFSVERPDGSNFTLKIRSTKLEDSAMYFCASSESGGSGYTFGSGTRLTVV.